The text below deals with one T cell receptor beta chain. Its cognate antigen is unknown. PCR was performed using 60 Vbeta and 13 Jbeta primers. TCRdb's copy holds only in-frame clones and misses some; the assay was immunoSEQ multiplex PCR. The sample consists of 150,000 or so clones, roughly 82% of them appearing once. The record originates from a study of cytomegalovirus exposure and HLA in healthy donors. Points from the study as a whole: In a later analysis, V- and J-gene trimming of beta chains associated with a DCLRE1C missense variant, replicated independently. Association with HLA alleles at 0.05 false discovery rate was found for 15,000 or so TCR beta sequences in a later analysis.

The V and J ends lost 0 bases and 8 bases, in that order; junction bases with no gene match: 5. CDR1 and CDR2 from the germline V gene are SGHRS and YFSETQ. The CDR3 covers 13 residues. The receptor's source is a male donor in good health and CMV-seropositive. The chain is built from TRBV5-1 and TRBJ2-7, with 7 positions matching TRBD1. Material for sequencing was PBMCs. The CDR3 loop is CASSLEGGWQQYF. The CDR3 DNA reads as TGCGCCAGCAGCTTGGAAGGGGGCTGGCAGCAGTACTTC.